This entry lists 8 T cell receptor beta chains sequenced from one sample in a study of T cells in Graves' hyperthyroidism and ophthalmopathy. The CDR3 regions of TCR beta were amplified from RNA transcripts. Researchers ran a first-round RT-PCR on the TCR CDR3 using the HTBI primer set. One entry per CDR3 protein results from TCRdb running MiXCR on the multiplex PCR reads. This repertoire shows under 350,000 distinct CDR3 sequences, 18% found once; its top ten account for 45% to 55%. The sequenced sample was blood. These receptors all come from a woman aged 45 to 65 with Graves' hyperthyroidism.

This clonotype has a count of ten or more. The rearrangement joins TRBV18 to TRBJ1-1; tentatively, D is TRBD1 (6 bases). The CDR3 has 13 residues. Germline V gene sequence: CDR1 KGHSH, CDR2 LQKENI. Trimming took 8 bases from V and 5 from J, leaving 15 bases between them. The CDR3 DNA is TGTGCCAGCCAACAGGGTTCGGAAACTGAAGCTTTCTTT. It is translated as CASQQGSETEAFF.

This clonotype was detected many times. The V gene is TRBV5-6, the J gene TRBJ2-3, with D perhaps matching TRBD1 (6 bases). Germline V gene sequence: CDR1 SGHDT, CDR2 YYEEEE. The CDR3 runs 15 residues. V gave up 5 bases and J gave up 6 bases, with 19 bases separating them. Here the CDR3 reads CASSLDSLYRDTQYF. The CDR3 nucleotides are TGTGCCAGCAGTCTGGACAGCTTGTACCGCGATACGCAGTATTTT. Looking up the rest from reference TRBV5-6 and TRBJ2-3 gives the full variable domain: DAGVTQSPTHLIKTRGQQVTLRCSPKSGHDTVSWYQQALGQGPQFIFQYYEEEERQRGNFPDRFSGHQFPNYSSELNVNALLLGDSALYLCASSLDSLYRDTQYFGPGTRLTVL.

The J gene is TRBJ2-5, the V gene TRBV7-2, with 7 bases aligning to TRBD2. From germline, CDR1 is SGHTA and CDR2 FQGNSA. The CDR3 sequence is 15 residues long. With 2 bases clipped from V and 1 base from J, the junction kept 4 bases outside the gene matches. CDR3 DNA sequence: TGTGCCAGCAGCTTAACGGGGGGAACCCAAGAGACCCAGTACTTC. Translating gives CASSLTGGTQETQYF.

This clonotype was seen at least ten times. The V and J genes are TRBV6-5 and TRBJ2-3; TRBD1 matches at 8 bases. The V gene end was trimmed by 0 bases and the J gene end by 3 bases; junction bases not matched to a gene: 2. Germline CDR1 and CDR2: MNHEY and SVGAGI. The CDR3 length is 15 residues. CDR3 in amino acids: CASSYSRGRTDTQYF. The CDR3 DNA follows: TGTGCCAGCAGTTACTCCAGGGGGCGAACAGATACGCAGTATTTT.

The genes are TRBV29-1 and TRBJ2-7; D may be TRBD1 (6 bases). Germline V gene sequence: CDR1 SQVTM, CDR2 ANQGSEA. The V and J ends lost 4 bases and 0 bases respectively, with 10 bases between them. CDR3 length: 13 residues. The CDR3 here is CSVATGSSYEQYF. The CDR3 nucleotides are TGCAGCGTTGCAACAGGGAGCTCCTACGAGCAGTACTTC.

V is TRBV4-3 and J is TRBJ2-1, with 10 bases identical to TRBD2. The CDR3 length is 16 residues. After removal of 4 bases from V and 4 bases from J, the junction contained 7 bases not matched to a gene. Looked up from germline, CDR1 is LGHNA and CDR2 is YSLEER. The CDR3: CASSPTSGGDYNEQFF. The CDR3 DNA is TGCGCCAGCAGCCCCACCAGCGGGGGGGATTACAATGAGCAGTTCTTC.

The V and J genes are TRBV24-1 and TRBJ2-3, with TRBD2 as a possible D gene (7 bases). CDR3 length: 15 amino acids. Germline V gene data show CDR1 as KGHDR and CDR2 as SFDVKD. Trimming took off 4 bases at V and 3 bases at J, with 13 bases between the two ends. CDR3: CATSEGGGGTDTQYF. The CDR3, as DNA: TGTGCCACCAGTGAGGGGGGCGGGGGAACAGATACGCAGTATTTT.

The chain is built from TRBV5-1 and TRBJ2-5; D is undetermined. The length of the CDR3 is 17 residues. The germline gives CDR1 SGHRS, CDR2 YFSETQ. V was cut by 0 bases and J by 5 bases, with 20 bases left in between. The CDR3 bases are TGCGCCAGCAGCTTGGGAAATTCGCTATACGGTGGGGAGACCCAGTACTTC. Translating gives CASSLGNSLYGGETQYF.